One and the same sample provided the 28 T cell receptor beta chains below, sequenced in a study of blood T cell repertoires in COVID-19. Generated by immunoSEQ multiplex PCR, the TCRdb table keeps only in-frame clones and is missing some. The table has roughly 230,000 clones, about 83% seen once. Sequenced sample: peripheral blood. The receptor set was obtained from a human donor in a cohort sampled during active COVID-19.

The V gene is TRBV7-2, the J gene TRBJ1-1; D is undetermined. The CDR3 runs 13 residues. The V and J ends lost 0 bases and 5 bases respectively, with 7 bases between them. Germline-derived CDR1 and CDR2 are SGHTA and FQGNSA. Written as DNA, the CDR3 is TGTGCCAGCAGCTTAGCGCACTTGACTGAAGCTTTCTTT. This encodes CASSLAHLTEAFF. The whole variable domain, remainder taken from reference TRBV7-2 and TRBJ1-1, is GAGVSQSPSNKVTEKGKDVELRCDPISGHTALYWYRQSLGQGLEFLIYFQGNSAPDKSGLPSDRFSAERTGGSVSTLTIQRTQQEDSAVYLCASSLAHLTEAFFGQGTRLTVV.

V and J are TRBV14 and TRBJ1-1, with 8 bases aligning to TRBD1. The germline V gene encodes CDR1 SGHDN and CDR2 FVKESK. CDR3 size: 15 residues. V was pared by 6 bases and J by 1 base, with 7 bases of the junction left unmatched. The CDR3: CASRKMGQANTEAFF. The CDR3, as DNA: TGTGCCAGCAGAAAAATGGGACAGGCGAACACTGAAGCTTTCTTT. Based on the CDR3 plus reference TRBV14 and TRBJ1-1, the full variable domain is EAGVTQFPSHSVIEKGQTVTLRCDPISGHDNLYWYRRVMGKEIKFLLHFVKESKQDESGMPNNRFLAERTGGTYSTLKVQPAELEDSGVYFCASRKMGQANTEAFFGQGTRLTVV.

This chain links TRBV6-5 with TRBJ1-2; tentative D call: TRBD1 (5 bases). CDR3 length equals 15 residues. Germline values: CDR1 MNHEY, CDR2 SVGAGI. The ends were cut back, 4 bases at V and 8 bases at J, with 20 bases in the middle. The CDR3 nucleotides read TGTGCCAGCAGTTGGGGGGGAGGCGAGGGCGGGGGCTACACCTTC. Translation: CASSWGGGEGGGYTF.

The chain combines TRBV18 with TRBJ1-1, with unresolved D. The germline CDR1 and CDR2 sequences are KGHSH and LQKENI. Trimming cost V 4 bases and J 6 bases, with 15 bases left between them. The CDR3 runs 14 residues. The CDR3 DNA follows: TGTGCCAGCTCACTACGAGAGGTTGACGCTGAAGCTTTCTTT. Translating gives CASSLREVDAEAFF.

J is TRBJ1-1 and V is TRBV19; no clear D. Germline assignment: CDR1 LNHDA and CDR2 SQIVND (reference sequence). Between the trimmed V and J ends, which lost 7 bases and 1 base, there was a span of 16 bases. The CDR3 is 15 residues long. The CDR3 reads CASTPLSRENTEAFF. The CDR3 nucleotides are TGTGCCAGTACCCCACTCTCCCGGGAGAACACTGAAGCTTTCTTT.

The chain is built from TRBV10-1 and TRBJ2-5, with D uncertain. The CDR3 has 15 amino acids. CDR1 and CDR2 from the germline V gene are WNHNN and SYGVQD (reference sequence). V lost 0 bases and J 3 bases, leaving 11 bases between the germline ends. The CDR3 nucleotides read TGCGCCAGCAGTGAGTCGCAATCGGCGGAAGAGACCCAGTACTTC. Translated, it gives CASSESQSAEETQYF.

This rearrangement joins TRBV28 to TRBJ1-5; D is possibly TRBD1 (5 bases). Germline lookup yields CDR1 MDHEN and CDR2 SYDVKM. V was cut by 4 bases and J by 2 bases, with 12 bases left in between. The CDR3 spans 15 residues. CDR3 nucleotides: TGTGCCAGCAGTTCTTCAGGGTCTGGCAATCAGCCCCAGCATTTT. Protein product: CASSSSGSGNQPQHF.

The sample holds many counts of this clone. The chain employs TRBV24-1 and TRBJ2-2; no clear D gene. Germline V gene sequence: CDR1 KGHDR, CDR2 SFDVKD. V shed 9 bases and J shed 7 bases, with 14 bases lying between them. This CDR3 is 13 amino acids long. The CDR3 coding sequence is TGTGCCACCGCAGTTTCGGAGTACGGGGAGCTGTTTTTT. Residues: CATAVSEYGELFF.

This sequence joins TRBV6-5 and TRBJ2-7; 9 nucleotides match TRBD1. After removal of 2 bases from V and 6 bases from J, the junction contained 8 bases not matched to a gene. CDR3 size: 15 residues. Germline lookup yields CDR1 MNHEY and CDR2 SVGAGI. The CDR3 sequence: CASSYRTGEFSEQYF. The CDR3 DNA is TGTGCCAGCAGTTACAGGACAGGGGAGTTCTCCGAGCAGTACTTC.

The chain couples TRBV3-1 (or the pseudogene TRBV3-2) to TRBJ2-3; D is perhaps TRBD1 (5 bases). Trimming shortened V by 7 bases and J by 3 bases, and 14 bases separated the two germline ends. Looked up from germline, CDR1 is LGHDT and CDR2 is YNNKEL (reference sequence). The CDR3 is 14 amino acids. CDR3 loop: CASTGQGLTDTQYF. In DNA, the CDR3 is TGTGCCAGCACCGGGCAGGGTCTTACAGATACGCAGTATTTT.

The rearrangement links TRBV27 to TRBJ2-3; TRBD2 might be the D (6 bases). CDR1 and CDR2 (germline): MNHEY, SMNVEV (reference sequence). The CDR3 consists of 14 residues. Trimming shortened V by 7 bases and J by 2 bases, and 13 bases separated the two germline ends. DNA of the CDR3: TGTGCCAGCACTCTGGGACTCCACACAGATACGCAGTATTTT. As protein: CASTLGLHTDTQYF.

The rearrangement joins TRBV2 to TRBJ2-5; TRBD2 agrees at 11 bases. J was trimmed by 4 bases and V by 3 bases; bases with no gene match: 7. The CDR3 is 16 residues long. Germline CDR1 and CDR2: SNHLY and FYNNEI. CDR3 DNA sequence: TGTGCCAGCAGTGAGAATAGCGGGGGGGCAGGAGAGACCCAGTACTTC. Protein: CASSENSGGAGETQYF.

This chain joins TRBV18 and TRBJ1-1, with 9 bases that match TRBD1. With 4 bases clipped from V and 7 bases from J, the junction kept 7 bases outside the gene matches. Germline assignment: CDR1 KGHSH and CDR2 LQKENI. The CDR3 consists of 14 residues. This CDR3 is CASSLSGTGFEAFF. CDR3 DNA sequence: TGTGCCAGCTCACTTTCAGGGACAGGGTTTGAAGCTTTCTTT.

V and J are TRBV6-5 and TRBJ1-4; D is possibly TRBD1 (5 bases). V lost 4 bases to trimming and J lost 4 bases, with 13 bases between them. This CDR3 region has 15 residues. Germline values: CDR1 MNHEY, CDR2 SVGAGI. The CDR3 DNA follows: TGTGCCAGCAGTTTGTTACAGGCCGGTAATGAAAAACTGTTTTTT. Amino acid sequence: CASSLLQAGNEKLFF.

The chain joins TRBV25-1 to TRBJ2-5; maybe TRBD1 (6 bases). The V gene lost 1 base and the J gene lost 5 bases, with 17 bases spanning the gap. The CDR3 is 16 amino acids. The V gene's germline CDR1 is MGHDK and CDR2 SYGVNS. The CDR3 coding sequence is TGTGCCAGCAGTGAATCAGGCACAGGGATGAAGGAGACCCAGTACTTC. Translating gives CASSESGTGMKETQYF.

The chain couples TRBV19 to TRBJ1-1; 7 bases map to TRBD1. In germline, CDR1 is LNHDA, CDR2 SQIVND (reference sequence). The V segment lost 8 bases and the J segment 3 bases; nucleotides outside the gene matches: 12. This CDR3 region has 15 residues. CDR3 amino acids: CASSSLFDRDTEAFF. CDR3 nucleotides: TGTGCCAGTTCCTCCCTCTTTGACAGGGACACTGAAGCTTTCTTT.

The genes are TRBV10-1 and TRBJ2-2; 10 nucleotides match TRBD2. This CDR3 is built from 19 residues. Germline V lookup: CDR1 WNHNN, CDR2 SYGVQD (reference sequence). Losses at the gene ends were 6 bases for V and 1 base for J; bases not matched to a gene: 14. The CDR3 DNA is TGCGCCAGCAGCTCGGGGGGTCTAGCGGGAGAAAGGAACACCGGGGAGCTGTTTTTT. Amino acid sequence: CASSSGGLAGERNTGELFF.

This chain links TRBV18 with TRBJ1-6, with 8 bases fitting TRBD1. With 0 bases clipped from V and 5 bases from J, the junction kept 3 bases outside the gene matches. CDR1 and CDR2 from the germline V gene are KGHSH and LQKENI. The CDR3 totals 16 residues. Here the CDR3 reads CASSPPGTGHNSPLHF. CDR3 DNA: TGTGCCAGCTCACCACCCGGGACAGGACATAATTCACCCCTCCACTTT. Filled out from reference TRBV18 and TRBJ1-6, the complete variable domain reads NAGVMQNPRHLVRRRGQEARLRCSPMKGHSHVYWYRQLPEEGLKFMVYLQKENIIDESGMPKERFSAEFPKEGPSILRIQQVVRGDSAAYFCASSPPGTGHNSPLHFGNGTRLTVT.

The genes are TRBV5-1 and TRBJ2-1, with 8 nucleotides matching TRBD1. The CDR3 consists of 15 residues. The V gene end was trimmed by 4 bases and the J gene end by 5 bases; junction bases not matched to a gene: 8. Germline CDR1 is SGHRS and CDR2 is YFSETQ. The CDR3 sequence is CASSVQGVENNEQFF. CDR3 in DNA: TGCGCCAGCAGCGTACAGGGGGTGGAAAACAATGAGCAGTTCTTC.

V is TRBV24-1 and J is TRBJ2-5; maybe TRBD2 (5 bases). The V end lost 2 bases, the J end lost 5 bases, and 14 bases lay between the germline ends. This CDR3 has 15 residues. Germline V gene lookup returns CDR1 KGHDR and CDR2 SFDVKD. CDR3 protein: CATSDSDSARETQYF. DNA of the CDR3: TGTGCCACCAGTGATTCGGACTCTGCGAGGGAGACCCAGTACTTC.

J is TRBJ2-7 and V is TRBV6-5; possible D gene TRBD2, 7 bases. The V and J ends lost 0 bases and 3 bases respectively, with 12 bases between them. The CDR3 length is 15 residues. CDR1 is MNHEY, CDR2 SVGAGI, per germline. CDR3: CASSYSGGRGYEQYF. For the CDR3, the DNA is TGTGCCAGCAGTTACTCCGGGGGGCGGGGCTACGAGCAGTACTTC.

This clone has more than one count but fewer than ten. The chain uses TRBV4-1 and TRBJ2-1; 8 nucleotides align to TRBD2. The germline CDR1 and CDR2 sequences are MGHRA and YSYEKL. This CDR3 comprises 17 residues. The junction had 16 bases not matched to a gene; V was cut back by 0 bases and J by 12 bases. For the CDR3, the DNA is TGCGCCAGCAGCCAAGATCAAGGTGGGGCTAGCGGGCGGGGGCAGTTCTTC. Protein: CASSQDQGGASGRGQFF.

This clone has only one observation. The chain employs TRBV19 and TRBJ2-4; possibly TRBD1 for D (5 bases). Germline CDR1 LNHDA, CDR2 SQIVND (reference sequence). This CDR3 spans 13 amino acids. Trimming removed 9 bases at V and 2 bases at J, with 11 bases between. This CDR3 is CASQQATKNIQYF. Written as DNA, the CDR3 is TGTGCCAGCCAACAGGCGACCAAAAACATTCAGTACTTC.

The CDR3 bases are TGTGCCAGCAGCCCTGCAGGGGGCGAAAAACTGTTTTTT. The encoded protein is CASSPAGGEKLFF. This chain uses TRBV7-9 with TRBJ1-4; 8 bases agree with TRBD1. V trimming: 5 bases; J trimming: 8 bases; junction bases outside the gene matches: 4. The CDR3 totals 13 residues. Germline V gene sequence: CDR1 SEHNR, CDR2 FQNEAQ (reference sequence). Looking up the rest from reference TRBV7-9 and TRBJ1-4 gives the full variable domain: DTGVSQNPRHKITKRGQNVTFRCDPISEHNRLYWYRQTLGQGPEFLTYFQNEAQLEKSRLLSDRFSAERPKGSFSTLEIQRTEQGDSAMYLCASSPAGGEKLFFGSGTQLSVL.

The chain carries TRBV3-1 (or the pseudogene TRBV3-2) and TRBJ1-2; D gene uncertain. This CDR3 contains 14 residues. The V end lost 1 base, the J end lost 2 bases, and 8 bases lay between the germline ends. Germline assignment: CDR1 LGHDT and CDR2 YNNKEL (reference sequence). This chain's CDR3 is CASSQGALNYGYTF. CDR3 coding DNA: TGTGCCAGCAGCCAAGGGGCCCTAAACTATGGCTACACCTTC.

V is TRBV7-9 and J is TRBJ2-6, with 11 bases matching TRBD2. J was trimmed by 1 base and V by 5 bases; bases with no gene match: 10. CDR1 is SEHNR and CDR2 is FQNEAQ in the germline V gene (reference sequence). CDR3 size: 19 residues. CDR3 sequence: CASSQKGLAVRSGANVLTF. In DNA form, the CDR3 reads TGTGCCAGCAGCCAAAAGGGACTAGCGGTCCGATCTGGGGCCAACGTCCTGACTTTC.

The chain links TRBV5-1 to TRBJ1-1, with a weak D call TRBD1 (5 bases). Deletions cut 0 bases from V and 0 bases from J, with 15 bases between. The CDR3 length is 17 residues. Germline V gene data show CDR1 as SGHRS and CDR2 as YFSETQ. CDR3 in DNA: TGCGCCAGCAGCTTGGTTCATGTTACAGGTGTGAACACTGAAGCTTTCTTT. It is translated as CASSLVHVTGVNTEAFF.

The chain is built from TRBV19 and TRBJ2-2; 10 bases line up with TRBD2. V was pared by 5 bases and J by 6 bases, with 9 bases of the junction left unmatched. Germline CDR1 LNHDA, CDR2 SQIVND (reference sequence). The CDR3 covers 16 residues. The CDR3 loop reads CASSSSGLALSGELFF. As DNA, the CDR3 is TGTGCCAGTAGTTCGTCGGGACTAGCGCTGTCCGGGGAGCTGTTTTTT.